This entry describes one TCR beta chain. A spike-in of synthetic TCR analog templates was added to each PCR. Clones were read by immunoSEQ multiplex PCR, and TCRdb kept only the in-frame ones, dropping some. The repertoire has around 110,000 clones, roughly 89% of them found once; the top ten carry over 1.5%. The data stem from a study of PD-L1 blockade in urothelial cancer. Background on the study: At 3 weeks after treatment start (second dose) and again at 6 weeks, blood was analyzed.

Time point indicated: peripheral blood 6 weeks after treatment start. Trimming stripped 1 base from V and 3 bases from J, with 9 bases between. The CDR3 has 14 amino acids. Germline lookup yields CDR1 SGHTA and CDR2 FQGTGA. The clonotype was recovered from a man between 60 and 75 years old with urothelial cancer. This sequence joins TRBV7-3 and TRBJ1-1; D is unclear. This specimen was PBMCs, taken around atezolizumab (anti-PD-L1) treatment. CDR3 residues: CASSLNSWDTEAFF. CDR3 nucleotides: TGTGCCAGCAGCTTAAATAGCTGGGACACTGAAGCTTTCTTT.